This paragraph covers one TCR beta chain sequence. The source of the sample is a study of T cell changes during pregnancy in multiple sclerosis. Germline V CDR1 and CDR2: SGHNT, YENEEA. The CDR3 is 17 residues long. Trimming took 5 bases from V and 8 from J; bases not matched to a gene: 9. Measured with immunoSEQ multiplex PCR; TCRdb has only the in-frame clones, and not every one. The sample lists around 27,000 clones; about 92% were seen once. The clonotype comes from a female donor with multiple sclerosis, enrolled in a pregnancy study. V and J are TRBV11-3 and TRBJ2-1, with 16 nucleotides matching TRBD2. The sequencing used CD4+ T cells from peripheral blood mononuclear cells, collected after pregnancy. The CDR3 bases are TGTGCCAGCAGCCGGGGACTAGCGGGGGGGCCCTTAGATGAGCAGTTCTTC. This sequence encodes CASSRGLAGGPLDEQFF. Together with reference TRBV11-3 and TRBJ2-1, the CDR3 gives the full variable domain: EAGVVQSPRYKIIEKKQPVAFWCNPISGHNTLYWYLQNLGQGPELLIRYENEEAVDDSQLPKDRFSAERLKGVDSTLKIQPAELGDSAVYLCASSRGLAGGPLDEQFFGPGTRLTVL.